The rows below give T cell receptor beta chains drawn from one sample of a study of metastatic and nonmetastatic thyroid tumors. TCRdb re-analyzed the PCR reads through MiXCR. Found here are 4,000 to 5,000 clones, about 29% of them singletons; the top ten hold about 9.5%. Material: adjacent normal tissue. Receptors originate from a female donor with papillary thyroid cancer or a benign thyroid nodule (not recorded which). Some clones in this sample may be carry-over from other donors' samples. CDR3s leave out the opening cysteine and the closing phenylalanine or tryptophan. Each record gives: V gene, J gene, CDR3 protein.

>TRBV24-1|TRBJ1-2
ATSIVTSRDGYT
>TRBV5-1|TRBJ1-4
ASSLGGEKLF
>TRBV11-2|TRBJ1-2
ASSLGQGIGYGYT
>TRBV19|TRBJ2-2
ASIGEQNTGELF
>TRBV15|TRBJ2-1
ATSRVREGYNEQF
>TRBV6-5|TRBJ2-5
ASSLLGGAETQY
>TRBV6-1|TRBJ1-5
ASTNTAGANQPQH
>TRBV7-2|TRBJ1-2
ASSSTISDYGYT
>TRBV7-2|TRBJ2-7
ASSIRGAGVYEQY
>TRBV3-1|TRBJ2-2
ASSPPGLAVISHTGELF
>TRBV20-1|TRBJ2-4
SASAGDGIKNIQY
>TRBV4-2|TRBJ2-7
ASSQDGRGGLQY
>TRBV7-8|TRBJ2-7
ASSLGVLVEQY
>TRBV24-1|TRBJ2-6
ATRPHVGLT
>TRBV10-3|TRBJ2-5
AISDSTGGETQY
>TRBV5-6|TRBJ2-3
ASSRRGDGTDTQY
>TRBV20-1|TRBJ2-3
SAQSTGENTQY
>TRBV24-1|TRBJ2-3
ATSDFRTSGTDTQY
>TRBV5-1|TRBJ1-2
ASSAGPPWGYT
>TRBV11-1|TRBJ2-3
ASSHLAAGTFTDTQY
>TRBV11-2|TRBJ2-3
ASSRTSGGGTDTQY
>TRBV27|TRBJ2-7
ASSPADYSYEQY
>TRBV6-1|TRBJ1-4
ASTPGTGIEKLF
>TRBV3-1|TRBJ2-7
ASSRSGYEQY
>TRBV6-1|TRBJ2-6
ASSEFPKASGANVLT
>TRBV7-8|TRBJ2-7
ASSLVLGEQY
>TRBV20-1|TRBJ2-3
SAQRQGGTDTQY
>TRBV27|TRBJ2-7
ASSLGGRYSYEQY
>TRBV30|TRBJ1-4
AWSVGRINEKLF
>TRBV5-1|TRBJ1-4
ASSLTGGAEKLF
>TRBV12-3/TRBV12-4|TRBJ1-1
ASSLLSRTEAF
>TRBV11-2|TRBJ2-3
ASGIGGGTYTDTQY
>TRBV4-3|TRBJ2-5
ASSQEAGEETQY
>TRBV5-8|TRBJ2-5
ASFVTGAALQETQY
>TRBV20-1|TRBJ1-4
SAPGQYNEKLF
>TRBV20-1|TRBJ1-1
SYTGGRGTEAF
>TRBV20-1|TRBJ2-4
SALPLGGQLVIQY
>TRBV25-1|TRBJ1-2
ASRDRDSPVDGYT
>TRBV3-1|TRBJ2-1
ASSPLAGDLEQF
>TRBV6-1|TRBJ1-1
ASSPHGTVNTEAF
>TRBV20-1|TRBJ2-7
SSSSDRVYEQY
>TRBV7-3|TRBJ2-7
ASSLGQGTRYEQY
>TRBV12-3/TRBV12-4|TRBJ1-6
ASSLNNSPLH
>TRBV11-2|TRBJ2-7
ASSFLQGPSYEQY
>TRBV28|TRBJ2-7
ASSWGLSNLPY
>TRBV4-1|TRBJ1-5
ASSQEKGQPQH
>TRBV2|TRBJ2-7
DSSDTGQEQY
>TRBV24-1|TRBJ2-7
ATSDSPSGEQY
>TRBV11-3|TRBJ1-1
ASSFTAYEAF
>TRBV12-3/TRBV12-4|TRBJ2-2
ASRVHRGELF
>TRBV6-1|TRBJ1-5
ASSDLSVQPQH
>TRBV3-1|TRBJ1-2
ASSSGGNYGYT
>TRBV6-5|TRBJ2-2
ASSYSGWGELF